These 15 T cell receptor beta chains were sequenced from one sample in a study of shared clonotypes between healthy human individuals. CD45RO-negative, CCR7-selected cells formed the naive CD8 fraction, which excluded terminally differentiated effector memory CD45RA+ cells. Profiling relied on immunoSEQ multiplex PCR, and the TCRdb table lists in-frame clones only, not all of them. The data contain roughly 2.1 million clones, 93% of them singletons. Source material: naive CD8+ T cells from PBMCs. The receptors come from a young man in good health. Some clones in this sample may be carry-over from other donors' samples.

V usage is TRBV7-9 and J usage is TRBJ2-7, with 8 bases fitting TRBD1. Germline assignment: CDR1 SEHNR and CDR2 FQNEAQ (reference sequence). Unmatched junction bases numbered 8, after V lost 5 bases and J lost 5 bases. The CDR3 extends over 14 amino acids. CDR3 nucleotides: TGTGCCAGCAGCCCAGCACAGGGGGTCCACGAGCAGTACTTC. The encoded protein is CASSPAQGVHEQYF.

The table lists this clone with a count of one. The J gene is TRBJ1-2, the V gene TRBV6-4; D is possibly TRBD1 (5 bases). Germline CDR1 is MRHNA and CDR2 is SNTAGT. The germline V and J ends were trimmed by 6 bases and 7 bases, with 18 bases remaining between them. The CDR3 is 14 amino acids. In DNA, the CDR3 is TGTGCCAGCAGGGATCCCGGGCTCGGGGGTGGCTACACCTTC. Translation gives CASRDPGLGGGYTF.

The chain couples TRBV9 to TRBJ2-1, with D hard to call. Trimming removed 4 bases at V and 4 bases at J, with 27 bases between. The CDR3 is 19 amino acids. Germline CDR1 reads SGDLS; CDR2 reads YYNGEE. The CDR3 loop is CASSHTRTAPTEYYNEQFF. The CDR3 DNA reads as TGTGCCAGCAGCCATACCCGTACAGCTCCCACCGAATATTACAATGAGCAGTTCTTC. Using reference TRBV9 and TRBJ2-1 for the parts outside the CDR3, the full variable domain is DSGVTQTPKHLITATGQRVTLRCSPRSGDLSVYWYQQSLDQGLQFLIQYYNGEERAKGNILERFSAQQFPDLHSELNLSSLELGDSALYFCASSHTRTAPTEYYNEQFFGPGTRLTVL.

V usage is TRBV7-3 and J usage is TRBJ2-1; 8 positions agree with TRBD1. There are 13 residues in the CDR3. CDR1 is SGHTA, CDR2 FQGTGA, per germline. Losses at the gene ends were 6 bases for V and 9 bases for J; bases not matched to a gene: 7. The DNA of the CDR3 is TGTGCCAGCAGGTCGGGACAGGAGCTTGAGCAGTTCTTC. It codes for CASRSGQELEQFF.

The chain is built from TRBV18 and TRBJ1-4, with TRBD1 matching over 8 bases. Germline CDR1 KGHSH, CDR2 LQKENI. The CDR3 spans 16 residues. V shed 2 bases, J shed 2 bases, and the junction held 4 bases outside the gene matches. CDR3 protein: CASSPDRGTTNEKLFF. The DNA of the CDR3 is TGTGCCAGCTCACCAGACAGGGGAACGACTAATGAAAAACTGTTTTTT.

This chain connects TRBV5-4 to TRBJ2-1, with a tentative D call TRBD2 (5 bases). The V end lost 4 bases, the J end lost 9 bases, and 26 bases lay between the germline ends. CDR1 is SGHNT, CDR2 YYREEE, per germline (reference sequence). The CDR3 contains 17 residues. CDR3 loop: CASSPLSSVRVVTEQFF. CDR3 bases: TGTGCCAGCAGCCCACTCTCGAGTGTGCGGGTCGTCACTGAGCAGTTCTTC.

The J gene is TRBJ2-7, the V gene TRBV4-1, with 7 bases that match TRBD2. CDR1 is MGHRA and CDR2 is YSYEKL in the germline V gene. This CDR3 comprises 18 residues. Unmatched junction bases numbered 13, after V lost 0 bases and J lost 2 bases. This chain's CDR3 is CASSQDYSSGRTTYEQYF. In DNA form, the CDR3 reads TGCGCCAGCAGCCAAGATTACTCGTCCGGGAGGACTACCTACGAGCAGTACTTC.

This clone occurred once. The CDR3 region has the DNA TGCGCCAGCACGCAACGGGACGCCTCCTACGAGCAGTACTTC. Translated: CASTQRDASYEQYF. The J gene is TRBJ2-7, the V gene TRBV5-1, with D possibly called TRBD1 or TRBD2 (5 bases each). The V end was cut by 6 bases, the J end by 0 bases, with 13 bases between. The germline CDR1 and CDR2 sequences are SGHRS and YFSETQ. The CDR3 sequence is 14 residues long.

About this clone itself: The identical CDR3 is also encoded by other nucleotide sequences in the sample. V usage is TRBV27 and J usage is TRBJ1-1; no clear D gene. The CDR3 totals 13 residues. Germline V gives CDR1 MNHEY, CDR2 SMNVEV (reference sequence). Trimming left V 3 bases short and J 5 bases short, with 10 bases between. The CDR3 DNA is TGTGCCAGCAGTTTGGGTCCGAGGACTGAAGCTTTCTTT. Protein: CASSLGPRTEAFF.

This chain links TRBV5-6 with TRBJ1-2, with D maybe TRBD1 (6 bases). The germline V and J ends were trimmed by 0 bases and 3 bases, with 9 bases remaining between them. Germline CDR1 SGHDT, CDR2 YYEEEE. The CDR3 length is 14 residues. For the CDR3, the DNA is TGTGCCAGCAGCTTGGGGACAGCGTACTATGGCTACACCTTC. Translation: CASSLGTAYYGYTF.

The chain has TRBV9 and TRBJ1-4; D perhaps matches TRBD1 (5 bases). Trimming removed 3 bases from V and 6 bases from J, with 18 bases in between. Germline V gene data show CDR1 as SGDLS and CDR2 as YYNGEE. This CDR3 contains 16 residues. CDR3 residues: CASSAQSRPGDEKLFF. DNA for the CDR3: TGTGCCAGCAGCGCCCAGAGTCGACCGGGGGATGAAAAACTGTTTTTT.

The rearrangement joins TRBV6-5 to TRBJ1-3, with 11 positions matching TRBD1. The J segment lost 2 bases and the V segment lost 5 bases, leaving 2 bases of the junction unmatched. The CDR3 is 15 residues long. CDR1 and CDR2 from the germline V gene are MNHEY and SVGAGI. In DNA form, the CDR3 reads TGTGCCAGCAGTCCGGGACAGGGGGCTGGAAACACCATATATTTT. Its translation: CASSPGQGAGNTIYF.

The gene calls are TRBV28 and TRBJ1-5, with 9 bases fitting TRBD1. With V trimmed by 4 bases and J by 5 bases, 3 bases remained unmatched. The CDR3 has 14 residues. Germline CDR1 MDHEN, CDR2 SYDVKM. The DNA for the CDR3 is TGTGCCAGCAGTTCACGACAGGGGGATCAGCCCCAGCATTTT. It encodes CASSSRQGDQPQHF. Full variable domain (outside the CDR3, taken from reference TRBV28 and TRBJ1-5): DVKVTQSSRYLVKRTGEKVFLECVQDMDHENMFWYRQDPGLGLRLIYFSYDVKMKEKGDIPEGYSVSREKKERFSLILESASTNQTSMYLCASSSRQGDQPQHFGDGTRLSIL.

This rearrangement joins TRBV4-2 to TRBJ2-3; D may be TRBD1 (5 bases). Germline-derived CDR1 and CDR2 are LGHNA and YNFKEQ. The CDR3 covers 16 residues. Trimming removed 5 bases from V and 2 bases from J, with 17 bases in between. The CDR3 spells CASSALSGAITDTQYF. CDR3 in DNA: TGTGCCAGCAGCGCACTTAGTGGGGCGATCACAGATACGCAGTATTTT.

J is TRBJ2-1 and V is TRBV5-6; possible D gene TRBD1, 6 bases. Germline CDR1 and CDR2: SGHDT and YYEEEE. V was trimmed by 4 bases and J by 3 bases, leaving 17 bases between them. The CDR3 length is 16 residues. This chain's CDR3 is CASSLQTGTNYNEQFF. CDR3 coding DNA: TGTGCCAGCAGCCTACAAACCGGGACAAACTACAATGAGCAGTTCTTC.